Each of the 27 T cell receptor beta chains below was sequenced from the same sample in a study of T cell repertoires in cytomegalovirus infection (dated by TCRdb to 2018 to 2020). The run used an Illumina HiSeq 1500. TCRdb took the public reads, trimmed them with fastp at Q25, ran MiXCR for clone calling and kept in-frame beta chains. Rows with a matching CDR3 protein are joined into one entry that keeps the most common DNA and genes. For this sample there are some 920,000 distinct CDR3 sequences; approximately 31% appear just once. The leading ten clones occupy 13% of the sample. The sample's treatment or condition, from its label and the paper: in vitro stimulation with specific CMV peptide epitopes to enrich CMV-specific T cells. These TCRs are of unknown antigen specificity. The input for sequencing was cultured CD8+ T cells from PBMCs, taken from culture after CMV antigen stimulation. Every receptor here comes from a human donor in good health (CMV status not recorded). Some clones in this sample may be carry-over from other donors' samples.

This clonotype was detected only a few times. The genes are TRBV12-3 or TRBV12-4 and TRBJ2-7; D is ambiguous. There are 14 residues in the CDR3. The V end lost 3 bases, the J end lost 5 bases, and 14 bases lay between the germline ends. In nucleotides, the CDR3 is TGTGCCAGCAGTTTTATCGGAGAAAATGACGAGCAGTACTTC. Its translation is CASSFIGENDEQYF.

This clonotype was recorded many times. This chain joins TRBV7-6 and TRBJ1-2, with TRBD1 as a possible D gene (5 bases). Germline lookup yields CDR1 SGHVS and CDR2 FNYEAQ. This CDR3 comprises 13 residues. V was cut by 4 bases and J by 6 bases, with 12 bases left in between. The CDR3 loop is CASSSVGGNGYTF. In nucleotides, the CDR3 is TGTGCCAGCAGCTCCGTTGGGGGGAATGGCTACACCTTC.

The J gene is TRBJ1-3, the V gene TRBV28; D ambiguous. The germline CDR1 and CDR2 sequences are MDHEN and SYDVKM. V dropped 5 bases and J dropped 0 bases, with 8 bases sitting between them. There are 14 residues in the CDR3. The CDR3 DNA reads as TGTGCCAGCAGTCGCCCAGGCTCTGGAAACACCATATATTTT. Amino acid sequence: CASSRPGSGNTIYF.

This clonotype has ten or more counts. CDR3 residues: CASSFRVAGGPTNTGELFF. Here the CDR3 DNA reads TGTGCCAGCAGTTTCAGAGTAGCGGGGGGGCCGACGAACACCGGGGAGCTGTTTTTT. The V and J genes are TRBV12-3 or TRBV12-4 and TRBJ2-2; 11 bases match TRBD2. The CDR3 has 19 residues. The V segment lost 3 bases and the J segment 0 bases; nucleotides outside the gene matches: 9.

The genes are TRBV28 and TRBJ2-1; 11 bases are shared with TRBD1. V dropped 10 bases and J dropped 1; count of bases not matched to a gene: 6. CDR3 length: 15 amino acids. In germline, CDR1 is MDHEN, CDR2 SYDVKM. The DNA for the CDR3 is TGTGCCACTAGGACAGGGGGCACATCCTACAATGAGCAGTTCTTC. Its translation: CATRTGGTSYNEQFF.

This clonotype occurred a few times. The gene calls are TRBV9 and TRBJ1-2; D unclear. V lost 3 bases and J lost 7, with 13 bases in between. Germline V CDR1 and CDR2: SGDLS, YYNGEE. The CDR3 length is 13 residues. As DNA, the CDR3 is TGTGCCAGCAGCGGCCAACGACAAAGTGGCTACACCTTC. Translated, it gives CASSGQRQSGYTF. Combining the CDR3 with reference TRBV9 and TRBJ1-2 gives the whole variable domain DSGVTQTPKHLITATGQRVTLRCSPRSGDLSVYWYQQSLDQGLQFLIQYYNGEERAKGNILERFSAQQFPDLHSELNLSSLELGDSALYFCASSGQRQSGYTFGSGTRLTVV.

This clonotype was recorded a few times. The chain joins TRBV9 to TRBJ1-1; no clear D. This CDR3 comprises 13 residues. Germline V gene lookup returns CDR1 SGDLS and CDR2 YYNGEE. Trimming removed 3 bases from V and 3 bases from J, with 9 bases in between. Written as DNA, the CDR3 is TGTGCCAGCAGCGCCGTCGGGGACACTGAAGCTTTCTTT. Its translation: CASSAVGDTEAFF.

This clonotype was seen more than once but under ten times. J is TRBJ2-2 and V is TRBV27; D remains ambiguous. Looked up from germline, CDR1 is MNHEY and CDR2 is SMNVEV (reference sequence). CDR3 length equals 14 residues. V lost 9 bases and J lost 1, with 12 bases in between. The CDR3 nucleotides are TGTGCCAGTGGGGTTAATAGGAACACCGGGGAGCTGTTTTTT. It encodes CASGVNRNTGELFF.

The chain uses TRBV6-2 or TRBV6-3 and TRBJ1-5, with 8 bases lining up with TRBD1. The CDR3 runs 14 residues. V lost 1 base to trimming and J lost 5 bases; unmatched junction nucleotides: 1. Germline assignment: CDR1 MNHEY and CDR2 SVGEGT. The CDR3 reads CASSYLDRDQPQHF. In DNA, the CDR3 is TGTGCCAGCAGTTACTTGGACAGGGATCAGCCCCAGCATTTT.

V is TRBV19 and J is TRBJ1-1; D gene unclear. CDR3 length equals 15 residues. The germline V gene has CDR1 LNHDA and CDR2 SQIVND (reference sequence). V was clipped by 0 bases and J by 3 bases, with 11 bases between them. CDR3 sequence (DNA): TGTGCCAGTAGTATAGATCCAGATTTATACACTGAAGCTTTCTTT. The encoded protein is CASSIDPDLYTEAFF.

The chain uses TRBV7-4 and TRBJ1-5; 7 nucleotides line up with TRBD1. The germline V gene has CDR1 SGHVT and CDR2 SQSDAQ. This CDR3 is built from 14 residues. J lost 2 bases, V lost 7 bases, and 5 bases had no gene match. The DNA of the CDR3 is TGTGCCAGCAACAAAACAGGGGGCAATCAGCCCCAGCATTTT. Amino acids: CASNKTGGNQPQHF.

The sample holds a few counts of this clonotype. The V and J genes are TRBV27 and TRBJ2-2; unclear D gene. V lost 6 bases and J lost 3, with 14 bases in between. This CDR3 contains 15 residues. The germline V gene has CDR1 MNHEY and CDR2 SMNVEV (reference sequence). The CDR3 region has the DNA TGTGCCAGCAGACTATCTATCCAATACACCGGGGAGCTGTTTTTT. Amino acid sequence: CASRLSIQYTGELFF.

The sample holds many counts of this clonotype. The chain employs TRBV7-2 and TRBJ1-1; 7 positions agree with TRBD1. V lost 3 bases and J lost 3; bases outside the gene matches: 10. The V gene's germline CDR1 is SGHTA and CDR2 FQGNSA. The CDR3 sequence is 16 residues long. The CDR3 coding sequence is TGTGCCAGCAGCTTCGGGACAGCGGCGGGGTACACTGAAGCTTTCTTT. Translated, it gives CASSFGTAAGYTEAFF.

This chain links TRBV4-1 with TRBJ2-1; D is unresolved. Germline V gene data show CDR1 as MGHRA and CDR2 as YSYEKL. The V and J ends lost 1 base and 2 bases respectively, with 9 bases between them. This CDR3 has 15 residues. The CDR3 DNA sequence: TGCGCCAGCAGCCAAGTGGTGGGCACCTACAATGAGCAGTTCTTC. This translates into CASSQVVGTYNEQFF.

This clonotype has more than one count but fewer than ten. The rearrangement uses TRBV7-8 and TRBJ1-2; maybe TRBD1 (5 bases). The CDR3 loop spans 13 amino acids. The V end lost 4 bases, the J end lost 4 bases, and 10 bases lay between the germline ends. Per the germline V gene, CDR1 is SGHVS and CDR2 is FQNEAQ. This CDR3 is CASSSGGSYGYTF. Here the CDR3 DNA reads TGTGCCAGCAGCTCGGGGGGGAGCTATGGCTACACCTTC.

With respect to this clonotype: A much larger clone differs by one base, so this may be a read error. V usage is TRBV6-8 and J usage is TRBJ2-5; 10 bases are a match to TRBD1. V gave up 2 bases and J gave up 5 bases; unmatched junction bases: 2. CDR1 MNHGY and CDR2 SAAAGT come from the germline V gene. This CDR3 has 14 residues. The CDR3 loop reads CASSYDRGRETQYF. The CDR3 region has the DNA TGTGCCAGCAGTTACGACAGGGGGCGGGAGACCCAGTACTTC.

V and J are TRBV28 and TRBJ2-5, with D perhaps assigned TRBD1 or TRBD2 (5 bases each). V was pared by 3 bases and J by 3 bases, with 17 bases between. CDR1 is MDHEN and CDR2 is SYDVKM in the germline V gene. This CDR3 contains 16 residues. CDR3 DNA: TGTGCCAGCAGTTTCATAGGGGACGGCGCTGAAGAGACCCAGTACTTC. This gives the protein CASSFIGDGAEETQYF.

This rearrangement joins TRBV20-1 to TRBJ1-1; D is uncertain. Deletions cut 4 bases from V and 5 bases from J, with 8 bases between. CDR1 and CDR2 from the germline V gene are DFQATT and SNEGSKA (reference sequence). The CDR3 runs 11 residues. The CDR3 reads CSAIKGTEAFF. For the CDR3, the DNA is TGCAGTGCTATCAAAGGGACTGAAGCTTTCTTT.

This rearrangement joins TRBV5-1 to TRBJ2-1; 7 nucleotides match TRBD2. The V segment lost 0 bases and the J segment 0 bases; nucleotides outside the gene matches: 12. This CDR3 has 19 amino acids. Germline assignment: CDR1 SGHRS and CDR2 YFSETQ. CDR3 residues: CASSLDGRVGRSSYNEQFF. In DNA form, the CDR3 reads TGCGCCAGCAGCTTGGATGGGAGGGTGGGGAGGAGCTCCTACAATGAGCAGTTCTTC.

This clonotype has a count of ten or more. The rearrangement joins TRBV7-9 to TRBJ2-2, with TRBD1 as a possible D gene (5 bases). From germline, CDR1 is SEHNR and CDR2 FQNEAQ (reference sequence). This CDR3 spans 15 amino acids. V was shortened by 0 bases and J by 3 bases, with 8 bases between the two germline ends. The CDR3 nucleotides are TGTGCCAGCAGCTTAGCTACAGGACACACCGGGGAGCTGTTTTTT. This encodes CASSLATGHTGELFF.

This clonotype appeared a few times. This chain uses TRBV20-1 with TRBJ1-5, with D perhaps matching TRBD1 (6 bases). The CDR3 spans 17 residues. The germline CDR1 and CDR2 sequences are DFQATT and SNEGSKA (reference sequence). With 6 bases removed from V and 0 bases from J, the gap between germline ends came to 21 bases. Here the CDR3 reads CSAKRRTDLYSNQPQHF. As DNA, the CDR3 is TGCAGTGCCAAACGACGGACAGACCTTTATAGCAATCAGCCCCAGCATTTT.

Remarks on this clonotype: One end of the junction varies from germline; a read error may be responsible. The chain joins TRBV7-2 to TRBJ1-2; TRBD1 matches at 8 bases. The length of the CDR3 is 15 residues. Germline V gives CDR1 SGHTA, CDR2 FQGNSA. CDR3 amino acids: CVSSGPGQEGYGYTF. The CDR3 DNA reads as TGTGTCAGCAGCGGTCCGGGACAGGAGGGCTATGGCTACACCTTC.

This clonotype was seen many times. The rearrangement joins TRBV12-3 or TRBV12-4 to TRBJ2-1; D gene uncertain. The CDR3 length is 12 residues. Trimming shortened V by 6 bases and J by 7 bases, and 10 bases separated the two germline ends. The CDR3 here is CASRGPRNEQFF. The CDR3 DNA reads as TGTGCCAGCAGGGGTCCTAGGAATGAGCAGTTCTTC.

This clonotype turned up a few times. CDR3 protein: CASRGLRGNQPQHF. In nucleotides, the CDR3 is TGTGCCAGCAGGGGGTTGAGGGGCAATCAGCCCCAGCATTTT. The genes are TRBV27 and TRBJ1-5; D is uncertain. Trimming pared 6 bases from V and 2 bases from J, leaving 11 bases between. The CDR3 covers 14 residues. Per the germline V gene, CDR1 is MNHEY and CDR2 is SMNVEV (reference sequence).

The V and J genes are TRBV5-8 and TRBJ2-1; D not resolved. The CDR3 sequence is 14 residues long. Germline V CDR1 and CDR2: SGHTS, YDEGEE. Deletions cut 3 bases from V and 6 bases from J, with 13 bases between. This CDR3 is CASSSLGTPNEQFF. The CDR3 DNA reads TGTGCCAGCAGCTCCTTAGGAACCCCCAATGAGCAGTTCTTC.

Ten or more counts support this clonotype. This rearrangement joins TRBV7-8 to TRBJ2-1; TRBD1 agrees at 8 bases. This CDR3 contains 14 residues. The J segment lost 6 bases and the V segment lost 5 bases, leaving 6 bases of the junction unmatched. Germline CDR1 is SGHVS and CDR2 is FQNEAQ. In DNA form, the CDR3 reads TGTGCCAGCAGCGTCTCTGGACAGGGCAATGAGCAGTTCTTC. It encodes CASSVSGQGNEQFF.

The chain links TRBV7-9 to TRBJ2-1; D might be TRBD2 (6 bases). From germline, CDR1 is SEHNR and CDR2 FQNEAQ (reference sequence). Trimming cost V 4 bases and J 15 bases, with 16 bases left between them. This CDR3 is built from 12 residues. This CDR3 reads CASSSPGLPRFF. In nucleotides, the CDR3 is TGTGCCAGCAGCTCGCCGGGACTCCCTCGGTTCTTC. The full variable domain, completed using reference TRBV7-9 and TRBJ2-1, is DTGVSQNPRHKITKRGQNVTFRCDPISEHNRLYWYRQTLGQGPEFLTYFQNEAQLEKSRLLSDRFSAERPKGSFSTLEIQRTEQGDSAMYLCASSSPGLPRFFGPGTRLTVL.